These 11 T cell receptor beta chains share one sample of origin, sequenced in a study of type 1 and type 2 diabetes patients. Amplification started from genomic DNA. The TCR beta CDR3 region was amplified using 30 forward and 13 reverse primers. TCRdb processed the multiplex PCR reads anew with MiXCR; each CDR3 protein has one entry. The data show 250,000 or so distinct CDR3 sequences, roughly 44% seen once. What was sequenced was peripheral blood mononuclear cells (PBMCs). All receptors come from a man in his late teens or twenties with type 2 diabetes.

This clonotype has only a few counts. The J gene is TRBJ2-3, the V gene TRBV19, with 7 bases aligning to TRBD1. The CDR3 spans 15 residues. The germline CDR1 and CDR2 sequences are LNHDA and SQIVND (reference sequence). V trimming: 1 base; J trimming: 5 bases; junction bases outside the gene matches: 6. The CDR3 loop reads CASSIARGQGDTQYF. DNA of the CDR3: TGTGCCAGTAGTATAGCTAGGGGGCAAGGAGATACGCAGTATTTT.

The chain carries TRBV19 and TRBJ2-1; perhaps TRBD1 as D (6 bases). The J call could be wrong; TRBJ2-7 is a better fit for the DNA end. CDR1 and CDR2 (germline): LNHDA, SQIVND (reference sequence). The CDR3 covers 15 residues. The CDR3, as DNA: TGTGCCAGTAGTATAGTTGAACAGGGCTACAATGAGCAGTACTTC. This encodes CASSIVEQGYNEQYF.

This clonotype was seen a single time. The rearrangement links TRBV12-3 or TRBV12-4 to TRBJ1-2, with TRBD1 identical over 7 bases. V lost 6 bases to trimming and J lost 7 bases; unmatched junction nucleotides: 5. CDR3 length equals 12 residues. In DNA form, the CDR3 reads TGTGCCAGCAGGGGGACAGCTGTTGGCTACACCTTC. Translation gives CASRGTAVGYTF.

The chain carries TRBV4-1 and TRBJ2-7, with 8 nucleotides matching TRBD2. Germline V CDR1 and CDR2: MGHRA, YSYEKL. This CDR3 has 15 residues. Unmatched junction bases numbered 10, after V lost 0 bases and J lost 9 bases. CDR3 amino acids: CASSQDLAGKTGQYF. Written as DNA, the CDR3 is TGCGCCAGCAGCCAAGATCTAGCGGGTAAGACGGGGCAGTACTTC.

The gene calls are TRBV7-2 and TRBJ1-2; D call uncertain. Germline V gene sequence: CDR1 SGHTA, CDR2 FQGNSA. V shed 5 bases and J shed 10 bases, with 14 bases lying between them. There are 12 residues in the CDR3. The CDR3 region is CASSPLRYNYTF. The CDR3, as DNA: TGTGCCAGCAGCCCACTAAGGTATAACTACACCTTC.

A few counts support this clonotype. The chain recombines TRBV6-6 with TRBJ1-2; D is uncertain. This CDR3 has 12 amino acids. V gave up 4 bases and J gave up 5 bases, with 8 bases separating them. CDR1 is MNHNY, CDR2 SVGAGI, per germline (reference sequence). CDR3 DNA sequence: TGTGCCAGCAGTTGGGAACTTTATGGCTACACCTTC. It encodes CASSWELYGYTF.

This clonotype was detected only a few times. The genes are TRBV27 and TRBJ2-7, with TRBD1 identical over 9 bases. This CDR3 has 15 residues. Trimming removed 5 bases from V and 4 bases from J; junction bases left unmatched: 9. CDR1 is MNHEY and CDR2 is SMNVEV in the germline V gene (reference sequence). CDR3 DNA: TGTGCCAGCAGTCGAACAGGGGGCGGAGGATACGAGCAGTACTTC. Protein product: CASSRTGGGGYEQYF.

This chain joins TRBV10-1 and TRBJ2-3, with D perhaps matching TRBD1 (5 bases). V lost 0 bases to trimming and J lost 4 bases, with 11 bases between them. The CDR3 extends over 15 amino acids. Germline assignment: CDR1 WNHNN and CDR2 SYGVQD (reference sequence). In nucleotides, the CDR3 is TGCGCCAGCAGTGAGTCGGGTGTGACAGCAGATACGCAGTATTTT. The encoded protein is CASSESGVTADTQYF.

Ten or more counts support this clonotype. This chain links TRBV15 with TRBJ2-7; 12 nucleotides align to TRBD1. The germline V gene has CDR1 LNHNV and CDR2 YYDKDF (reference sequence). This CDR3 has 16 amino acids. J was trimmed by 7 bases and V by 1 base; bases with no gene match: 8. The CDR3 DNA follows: TGTGCCACCAGCAGAGTCACCGGGACAGGGGGCTGGGAGCAGTACTTC. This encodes CATSRVTGTGGWEQYF. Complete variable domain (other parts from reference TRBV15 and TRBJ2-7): DAMVIQNPRYQVTQFGKPVTLSCSQTLNHNVMYWYQQKSSQAPKLLFHYYDKDFNNEADTPDNFQSRRPNTSFCFLDIRSPGLGDTAMYLCATSRVTGTGGWEQYFGPGTRLTVT.

Here the CDR3 DNA reads TGTGCCACCCTCCTGTGGGAGGGAGGTAACAATGAGCAGTTCTTC. Protein: CATLLWEGGNNEQFF. This chain joins TRBV6-6 and TRBJ2-1; 7 nucleotides match TRBD2. Germline-derived CDR1 and CDR2 are MNHNY and SVGAGI (reference sequence). Trimming cost V 10 bases and J 5 bases; bases outside gene matches: 14. The CDR3 sequence is 15 residues long.

The CDR3 region is CAISEGLRDRVLRGYTF. The CDR3 region has the DNA TGTGCCATCAGTGAGGGGTTGCGGGACAGGGTTTTGCGCGGCTACACCTTC. The chain has TRBV10-3 and TRBJ1-2; the match to TRBD1 covers 9 bases. The CDR3 runs to 17 residues. V lost 2 bases to trimming and J lost 8 bases; unmatched junction nucleotides: 15. Germline-derived CDR1 and CDR2 are ENHRY and SYGVKD.